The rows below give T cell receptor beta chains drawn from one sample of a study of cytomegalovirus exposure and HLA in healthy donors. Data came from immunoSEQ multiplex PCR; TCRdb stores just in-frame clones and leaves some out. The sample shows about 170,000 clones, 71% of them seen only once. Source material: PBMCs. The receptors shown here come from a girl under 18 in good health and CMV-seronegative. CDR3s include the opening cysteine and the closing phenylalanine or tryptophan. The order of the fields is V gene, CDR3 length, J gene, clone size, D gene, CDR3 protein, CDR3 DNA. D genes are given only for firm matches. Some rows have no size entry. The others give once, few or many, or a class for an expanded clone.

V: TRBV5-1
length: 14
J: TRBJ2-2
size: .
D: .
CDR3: CASNRGHHTGELFF
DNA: TGCGCCAGCAATAGAGGACATCACACCGGGGAGCTGTTTTTT

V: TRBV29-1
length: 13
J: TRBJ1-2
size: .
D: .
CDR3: CSVEERPGVGYTF
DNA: TGCAGCGTTGAAGAAAGACCGGGGGTTGGCTACACCTTC

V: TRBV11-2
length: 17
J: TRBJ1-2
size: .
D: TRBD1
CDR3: CASSLLRGDRGNYGYTF
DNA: TGTGCCAGCAGCTTACTGAGAGGGGACAGGGGGAACTATGGCTACACCTTC

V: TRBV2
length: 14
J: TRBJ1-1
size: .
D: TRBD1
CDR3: CASSEDRGLGEAFF
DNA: TGTGCCAGCAGTGAGGACAGGGGGCTCGGTGAAGCTTTCTTT

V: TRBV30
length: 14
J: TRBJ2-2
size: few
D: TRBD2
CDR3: CAYLAGANTGELFF
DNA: TGTGCCTATTTAGCGGGGGCGAACACCGGGGAGCTGTTTTTT

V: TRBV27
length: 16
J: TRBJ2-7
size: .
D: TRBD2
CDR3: CASSLGYGGSDYEQYF
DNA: TGTGCCAGCAGTTTAGGCTACGGGGGGAGCGACTACGAGCAGTACTTC

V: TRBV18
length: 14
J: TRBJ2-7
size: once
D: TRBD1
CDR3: CASSQQDRAGEQYF
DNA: TGTGCCAGCTCACAACAGGACAGGGCGGGCGAGCAGTACTTC

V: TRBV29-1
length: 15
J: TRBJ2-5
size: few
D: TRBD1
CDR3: CSVGAVAGGVETQYF
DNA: TGCAGCGTGGGGGCGGTCGCAGGGGGCGTCGAGACCCAGTACTTC

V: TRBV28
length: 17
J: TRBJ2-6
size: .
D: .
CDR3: CASSLWDLSSGANVLTF
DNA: TGTGCCAGCAGTTTATGGGACTTGTCGTCTGGGGCCAACGTCCTGACTTTC

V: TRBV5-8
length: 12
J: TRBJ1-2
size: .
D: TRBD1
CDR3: CASTGTAYGYTF
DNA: TGTGCCAGCACCGGGACAGCCTATGGCTACACCTTC

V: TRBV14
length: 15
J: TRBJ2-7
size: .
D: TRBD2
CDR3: CASSQRTSGVYEQYF
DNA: TGTGCCAGCAGCCAACGGACTAGCGGGGTTTACGAGCAGTACTTC